What follows describes a single T cell receptor beta chain. What it recognizes is unknown. CDR1 and CDR2 (germline): KGHDR, SFDVKD. There are 14 residues in the CDR3. Trimming removed 4 bases from V and 7 bases from J; junction bases left unmatched: 8. This record belongs to a study of blood T cells in healthy people across ages. Across the whole study: Per two T cells, template switching captured roughly one barcoded beta molecule. Notes on the study in general: Per million T cells, TCR beta diversity dropped roughly linearly as age increased. Naive and antigen-experienced cells were not separated, limiting conclusive comparison.

PCR was performed a second time for 7 to 11 cycles using a sample-barcoded 5' primer and a J-beta primer mix. All cDNA molecules were each tagged by a template-switch adaptor with 12 random nucleotides. TCRdb passed the 5' RACE reads through MiXCR, listing each CDR3 protein once. The repertoire holds 1.8 million or so distinct CDR3 sequences, with around 42% as singletons. Material for sequencing was blood. The chain combines TRBV24-1 with TRBJ1-2; 7 bases agree with TRBD1. The clonotype originates from a human donor in good health. The CDR3 nucleotides are TGTGCCACCAGTGAAGCAGGGGGAAGGTTTGGCTACACCTTC. Its protein product is CATSEAGGRFGYTF.